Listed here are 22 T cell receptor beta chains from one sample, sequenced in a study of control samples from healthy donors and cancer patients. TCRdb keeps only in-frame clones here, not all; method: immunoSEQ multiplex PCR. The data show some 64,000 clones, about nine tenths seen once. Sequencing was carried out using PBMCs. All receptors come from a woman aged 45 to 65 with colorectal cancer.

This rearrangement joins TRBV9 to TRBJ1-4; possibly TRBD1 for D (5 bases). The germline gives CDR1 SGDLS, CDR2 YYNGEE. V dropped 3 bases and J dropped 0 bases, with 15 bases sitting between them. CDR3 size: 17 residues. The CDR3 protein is CASSAPRDGATNEKLFF. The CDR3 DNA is TGTGCCAGCAGCGCTCCCCGGGACGGCGCAACTAATGAAAAACTGTTTTTT.

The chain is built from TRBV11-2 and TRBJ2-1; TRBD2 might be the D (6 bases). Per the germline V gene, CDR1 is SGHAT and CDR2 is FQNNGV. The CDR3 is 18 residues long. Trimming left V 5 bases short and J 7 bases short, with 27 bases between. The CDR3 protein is CASSPRRFGRRLGNEQFF. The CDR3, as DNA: TGTGCCAGCAGCCCTCGTCGTTTCGGGAGAAGATTAGGGAATGAGCAGTTCTTC. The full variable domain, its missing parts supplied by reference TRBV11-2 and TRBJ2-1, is EAGVAQSPRYKIIEKRQSVAFWCNPISGHATLYWYQQILGQGPKLLIQFQNNGVVDDSQLPKDRFSAERLKGVDSTLKIQPAKLEDSAVYLCASSPRRFGRRLGNEQFFGPGTRLTVL.

CDR3 nucleotide sequence: TGTGCCAGCAATTATGTCGGGGGAGATAGCTACTATGGCTACACCTTC. Its translation is CASNYVGGDSYYGYTF. The rearrangement uses TRBV27 and TRBJ1-2; perhaps TRBD1 as D (5 bases). Germline CDR1 and CDR2: MNHEY and SMNVEV (reference sequence). CDR3 length: 16 amino acids. V was shortened by 7 bases and J by 3 bases, with 21 bases between the two germline ends.

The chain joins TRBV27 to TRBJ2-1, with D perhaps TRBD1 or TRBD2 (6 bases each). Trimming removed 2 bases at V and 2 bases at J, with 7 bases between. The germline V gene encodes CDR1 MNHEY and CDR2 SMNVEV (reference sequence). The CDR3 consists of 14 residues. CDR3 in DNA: TGTGCCAGCAGTTTACGGGGGCCCTACAATGAGCAGTTCTTC. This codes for CASSLRGPYNEQFF.

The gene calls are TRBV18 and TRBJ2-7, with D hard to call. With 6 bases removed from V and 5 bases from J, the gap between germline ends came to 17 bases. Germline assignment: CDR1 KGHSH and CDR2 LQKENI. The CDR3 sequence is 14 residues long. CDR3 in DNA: TGTGCCAGCTCTCTTGGACGGGCGCTCCACGAGCAGTACTTC. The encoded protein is CASSLGRALHEQYF.

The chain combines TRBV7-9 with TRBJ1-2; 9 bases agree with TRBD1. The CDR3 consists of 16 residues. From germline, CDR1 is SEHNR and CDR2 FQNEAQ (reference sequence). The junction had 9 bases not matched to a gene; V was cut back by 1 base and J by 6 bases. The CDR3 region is CASSLGSGTGIHGYTF. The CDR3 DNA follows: TGTGCCAGCAGCTTAGGATCAGGGACAGGGATCCATGGCTACACCTTC.

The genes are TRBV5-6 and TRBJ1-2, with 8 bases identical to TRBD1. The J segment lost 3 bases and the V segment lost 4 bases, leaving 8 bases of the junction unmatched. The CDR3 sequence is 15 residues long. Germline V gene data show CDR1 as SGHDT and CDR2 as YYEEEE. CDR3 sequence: CASSETGVEDYGYTF. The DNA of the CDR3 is TGTGCCAGCAGCGAGACAGGGGTCGAGGACTATGGCTACACCTTC.

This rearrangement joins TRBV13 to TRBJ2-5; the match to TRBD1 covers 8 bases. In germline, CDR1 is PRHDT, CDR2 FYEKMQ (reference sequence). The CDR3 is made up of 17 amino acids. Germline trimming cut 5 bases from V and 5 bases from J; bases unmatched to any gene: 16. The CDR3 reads CASSAANRDRRRETQYF. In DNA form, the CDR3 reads TGTGCCAGCAGCGCTGCTAACCGGGACAGGAGGCGGGAGACCCAGTACTTC.

The CDR3 sequence: CAISESGRGSGYGYTF. Here the CDR3 DNA reads TGTGCCATCAGTGAGTCGGGCAGGGGATCTGGGTATGGCTACACCTTC. The rearrangement uses TRBV10-3 and TRBJ1-2, with D possibly matching TRBD1 (6 bases). Trimming cost V 0 bases and J 5 bases, with 16 bases left between them. Germline CDR1 is ENHRY and CDR2 is SYGVKD. CDR3 length: 16 amino acids.

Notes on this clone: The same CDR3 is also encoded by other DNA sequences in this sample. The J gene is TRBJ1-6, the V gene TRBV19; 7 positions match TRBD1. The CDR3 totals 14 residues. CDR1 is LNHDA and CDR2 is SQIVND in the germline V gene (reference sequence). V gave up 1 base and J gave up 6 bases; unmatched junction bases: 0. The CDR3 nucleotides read TGTGCCAGTAGTATAGGGGACAGTAATTCACCCCTCCACTTT. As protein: CASSIGDSNSPLHF.

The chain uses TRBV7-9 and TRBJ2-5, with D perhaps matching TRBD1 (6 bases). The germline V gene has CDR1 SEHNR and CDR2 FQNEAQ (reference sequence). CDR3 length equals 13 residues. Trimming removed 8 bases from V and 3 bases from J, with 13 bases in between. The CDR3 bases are TGTGCCAGCGGCAGGGGCGCGGAAGAGACCCAGTACTTC. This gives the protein CASGRGAEETQYF.

This CDR3 reads CASSSDRGQEETQYF. CDR3 nucleotide sequence: TGCGCCAGCAGCTCGGACAGGGGGCAGGAGGAGACCCAGTACTTC. V usage is TRBV5-1 and J usage is TRBJ2-5; 11 bases are a match to TRBD1. The CDR3 is made up of 15 amino acids. The V segment lost 3 bases and the J segment 5 bases; nucleotides outside the gene matches: 6. Per germline, CDR1 SGHRS and CDR2 YFSETQ.

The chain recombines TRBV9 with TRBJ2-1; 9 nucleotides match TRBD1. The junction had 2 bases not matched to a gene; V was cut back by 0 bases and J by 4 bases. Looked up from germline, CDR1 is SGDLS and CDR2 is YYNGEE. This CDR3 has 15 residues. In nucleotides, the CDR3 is TGTGCCAGCAGCGTAGGGACAGGGGTTTACAATGAGCAGTTCTTC. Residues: CASSVGTGVYNEQFF.

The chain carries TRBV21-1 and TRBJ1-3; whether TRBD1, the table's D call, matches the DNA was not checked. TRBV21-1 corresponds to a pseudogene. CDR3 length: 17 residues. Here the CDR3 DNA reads TGTGCCAGCAGCAACGACCACCTGGGACATCCTGGAAACACCATATATTTT. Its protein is CASSNDHLGHPGNTIYF.

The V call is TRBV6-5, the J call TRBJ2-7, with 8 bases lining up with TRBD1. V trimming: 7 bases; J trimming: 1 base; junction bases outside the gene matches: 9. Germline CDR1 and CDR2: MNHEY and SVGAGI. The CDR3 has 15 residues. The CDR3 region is CASINQGASSYEQYF. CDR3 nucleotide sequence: TGTGCCAGCATCAATCAGGGGGCGAGTTCCTACGAGCAGTACTTC.

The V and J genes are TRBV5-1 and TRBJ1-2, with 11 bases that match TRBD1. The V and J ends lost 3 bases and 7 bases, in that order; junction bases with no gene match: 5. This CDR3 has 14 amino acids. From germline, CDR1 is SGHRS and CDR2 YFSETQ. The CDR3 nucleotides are TGCGCCAGCAGCTCTCCGGACAGGGGGCCTGGCTACACCTTC. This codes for CASSSPDRGPGYTF. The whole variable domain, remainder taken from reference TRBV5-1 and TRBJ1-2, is KAGVTQTPRYLIKTRGQQVTLSCSPISGHRSVSWYQQTPGQGLQFLFEYFSETQRNKGNFPGRFSGRQFSNSRSEMNVSTLELGDSALYLCASSSPDRGPGYTFGSGTRLTVV.

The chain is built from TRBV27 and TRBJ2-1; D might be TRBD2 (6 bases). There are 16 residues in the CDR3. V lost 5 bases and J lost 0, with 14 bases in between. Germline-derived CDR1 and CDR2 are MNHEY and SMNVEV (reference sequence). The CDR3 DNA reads TGTGCCAGCAGTACACCGGGAGACAGCTCCTACAATGAGCAGTTCTTC. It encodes CASSTPGDSSYNEQFF.

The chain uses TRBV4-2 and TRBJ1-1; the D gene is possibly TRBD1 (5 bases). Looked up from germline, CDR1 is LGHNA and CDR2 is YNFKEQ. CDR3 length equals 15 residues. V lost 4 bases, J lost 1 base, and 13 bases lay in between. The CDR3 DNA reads TGTGCCAGCAGCCCTGTAGGGACGGAGAACACTGAAGCTTTCTTT. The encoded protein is CASSPVGTENTEAFF.

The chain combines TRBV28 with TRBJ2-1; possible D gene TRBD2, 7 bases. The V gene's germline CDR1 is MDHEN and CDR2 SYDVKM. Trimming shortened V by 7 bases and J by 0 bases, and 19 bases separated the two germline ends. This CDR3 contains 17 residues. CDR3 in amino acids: CASKVKGGAISYNEQFF. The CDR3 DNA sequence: TGTGCCAGCAAAGTGAAGGGGGGGGCCATCTCCTACAATGAGCAGTTCTTC. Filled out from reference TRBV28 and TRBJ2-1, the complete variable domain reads DVKVTQSSRYLVKRTGEKVFLECVQDMDHENMFWYRQDPGLGLRLIYFSYDVKMKEKGDIPEGYSVSREKKERFSLILESASTNQTSMYLCASKVKGGAISYNEQFFGPGTRLTVL.

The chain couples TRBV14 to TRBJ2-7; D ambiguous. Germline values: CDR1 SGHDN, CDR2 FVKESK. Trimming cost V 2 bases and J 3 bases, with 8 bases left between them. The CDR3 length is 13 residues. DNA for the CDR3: TGTGCCAGCAGCCAAAGCGCAGGCTACGAGCAGTACTTC. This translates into CASSQSAGYEQYF.

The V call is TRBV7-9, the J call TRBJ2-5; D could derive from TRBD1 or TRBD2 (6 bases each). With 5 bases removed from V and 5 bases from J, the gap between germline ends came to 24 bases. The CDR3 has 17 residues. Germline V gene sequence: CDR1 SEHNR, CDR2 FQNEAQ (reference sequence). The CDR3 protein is CASSRGALDPSAETQYF. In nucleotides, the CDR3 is TGTGCCAGCAGCAGGGGGGCCCTCGATCCCTCGGCGGAGACCCAGTACTTC.

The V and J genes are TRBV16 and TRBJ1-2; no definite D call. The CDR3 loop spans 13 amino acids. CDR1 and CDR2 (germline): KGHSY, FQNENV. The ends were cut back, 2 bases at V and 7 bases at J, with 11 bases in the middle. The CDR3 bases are TGTGCCAGCAGCCAACGGGTGGACTCTGGCTACACCTTC. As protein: CASSQRVDSGYTF.